Below are 2 T cell receptor beta chains sequenced from a single sample in a study of T cells in Graves' hyperthyroidism and ophthalmopathy. Regions amplified from RNA transcripts were the TCR beta CDR3 regions. HTBI primers drove first-round RT-PCR of the TCR CDR3. MiXCR, applied by TCRdb to the multiplex PCR reads, yields one record per CDR3 protein. The repertoire holds about 350,000 distinct CDR3 sequences, roughly 15% seen once, with approximately 19% in the top ten. Sequenced input: blood. The receptors were sampled from a woman aged 60-75 years with Graves' ophthalmopathy.

This chain links TRBV24-1 with TRBJ2-3; tentative D call: TRBD2 (6 bases). CDR3 size: 13 residues. Trimming removed 6 bases from V and 3 bases from J, with 9 bases in between. From germline, CDR1 is KGHDR and CDR2 SFDVKD. In DNA, the CDR3 is TGTGCCACCAGTCTGGCGGGGACAGATACGCAGTATTTT. Its protein is CATSLAGTDTQYF.

This clonotype was detected only a few times. The chain carries TRBV6-2 or TRBV6-3 and TRBJ2-1; D tentatively reads TRBD1 or TRBD2 (6 bases each). V was clipped by 7 bases and J by 0 bases, with 13 bases between them. Germline-derived CDR1 and CDR2 are MNHEY and SVGEGT. CDR3 size: 15 residues. The CDR3 bases are TGTGCCAGCACACAACAGGGAGGCTCCTACAATGAGCAGTTCTTC. This sequence encodes CASTQQGGSYNEQFF.